These 16 T cell receptor beta chains came from one sample sequenced in a study of tumour-infiltrating T cells in Burkitt lymphoma. The repertoire was sequenced with immunoSEQ multiplex PCR; TCRdb's copy has only in-frame clones and lacks some. The sample consists of around 45,000 clones, roughly 30% of them appearing once. Material: tumor tissue. The origin of the receptors is a human donor with Burkitt lymphoma.

The J gene is TRBJ2-3, the V gene TRBV6-1, with a possible D match to TRBD2 (6 bases). The V gene lost 1 base and the J gene lost 13 bases, with 12 bases spanning the gap. This CDR3 is built from 12 residues. Germline V gene sequence: CDR1 MNHNS, CDR2 SASEGT. The CDR3 protein is CASSEGTRREYF. The CDR3 bases are TGTGCCAGCAGTGAAGGTACTAGGAGGGAGTATTTT.

This clone was found a few times. The chain uses TRBV10-3 and TRBJ2-3; 13 nucleotides match TRBD2. This CDR3 comprises 16 residues. V shed 6 bases and J 6 bases; nucleotides not matched to a gene: 9. Germline CDR1 is ENHRY and CDR2 is SYGVKD. The CDR3 bases are TGTGCCATCAGCCTGGGACTAGCGGGGACGGGGGATACGCAGTATTTT. Protein product: CAISLGLAGTGDTQYF.

The CDR3 protein is CASSLGASGGAGEQFF. The CDR3 DNA reads as TGTGCCAGCAGCTTAGGTGCGAGCGGGGGGGCAGGTGAGCAGTTCTTC. The J gene is TRBJ2-1, the V gene TRBV7-2; 10 positions match TRBD2. The CDR3 is 16 amino acids. Germline V gives CDR1 SGHTA, CDR2 FQGNSA. V trimming: 1 base; J trimming: 9 bases; junction bases outside the gene matches: 9.

The table lists this clone with a few counts. This chain uses TRBV12-5 with TRBJ2-1, with a tentative D call TRBD2 (5 bases). Germline CDR1 reads LGHNT; CDR2 reads FRNRAP. Trimming pared 5 bases from V and 5 bases from J, leaving 7 bases between. The CDR3 length is 12 residues. DNA for the CDR3: TGTGCTAGTGGTCGGGGAGACAATGAGCAGTTCTTC. Amino acids: CASGRGDNEQFF. The whole variable domain, filled in from reference TRBV12-5 and TRBJ2-1, reads DARVTQTPRHKVTEMGQEVTMRCQPILGHNTVFWYRQTMMQGLELLAYFRNRAPLDDSGMPKDRFSAEMPDATLATLKIQPSEPRDSAVYFCASGRGDNEQFFGPGTRLTVL.

This clone was seen more than once but under ten times. The gene calls are TRBV9 and TRBJ2-2; no clear D gene. Germline CDR1 reads SGDLS; CDR2 reads YYNGEE. The CDR3 is made up of 17 amino acids. V dropped 2 bases and J dropped 1 base, with 15 bases sitting between them. The CDR3 loop is CASSVRRVGVNTGELFF. CDR3 nucleotides: TGTGCCAGCAGCGTCCGGCGCGTTGGGGTGAACACCGGGGAGCTGTTTTTT.

In this sample, this clone turned up a few times. The chain recombines TRBV30 with TRBJ1-3; D gene ambiguous. Trimming took 3 bases from V and 4 from J, leaving 7 bases between them. In germline, CDR1 is GTSNPN, CDR2 SVGIG (reference sequence). CDR3 length equals 12 residues. Here the CDR3 DNA reads TGTGCCTGGAGAGCTAACGGAAACACCATATATTTT. This gives the protein CAWRANGNTIYF.

In nucleotides, the CDR3 is TGTGCCAGCAGCCCCCAGTACTTC. Protein product: CASSPQYF. V is TRBV7-9 and J is TRBJ2-5; D ambiguous. The CDR3 runs 8 residues. Germline lookup yields CDR1 SEHNR and CDR2 FQNEAQ (reference sequence). V was clipped by 5 bases and J by 9 bases, with 1 base between them.

The rearrangement joins TRBV6-5 to TRBJ1-1; no reliable D call. Germline CDR1 and CDR2: MNHEY and SVGAGI. The CDR3 length is 14 residues. V was clipped by 6 bases and J by 1 base, with 12 bases between them. CDR3 region: CASRPTETNTEAFF. Here the CDR3 DNA reads TGTGCCAGCAGACCGACGGAGACGAACACTGAAGCTTTCTTT.

The chain joins TRBV2 to TRBJ1-1; no definite D call. CDR3 length: 13 amino acids. V was pared by 5 bases and J by 1 base, with 8 bases between. Germline V CDR1 and CDR2: SNHLY, FYNNEI. The chain's CDR3 is CASSRESNTEAFF. The CDR3 coding sequence is TGTGCCAGCAGTCGGGAATCGAACACTGAAGCTTTCTTT.

The V gene is TRBV19, the J gene TRBJ2-2, with D tentatively TRBD2 (5 bases). V gave up 5 bases and J gave up 8 bases, with 12 bases separating them. Germline assignment: CDR1 LNHDA and CDR2 SQIVND (reference sequence). The CDR3 spans 13 residues. For the CDR3, the DNA is TGTGCCAGTAGTGGACTGGTCGAGGGGGAGCTGTTTTTT. Translation gives CASSGLVEGELFF.

The rearrangement uses TRBV5-1 and TRBJ2-1; D is unclear. V was cut by 2 bases and J by 6 bases, with 6 bases left in between. The CDR3 extends over 12 amino acids. CDR1 is SGHRS, CDR2 YFSETQ, per germline. CDR3 loop: CASSFVGNEQFF. CDR3 in DNA: TGCGCCAGCAGCTTTGTCGGCAATGAGCAGTTCTTC.

This clone was found a few times. The CDR3 protein is CAWSWRSSGSYNEQFF. In DNA, the CDR3 is TGTGCCTGGAGTTGGCGGTCTAGCGGTAGCTACAATGAGCAGTTCTTC. This chain connects TRBV30 to TRBJ2-1; 7 nucleotides line up with TRBD2. Germline CDR1 GTSNPN, CDR2 SVGIG (reference sequence). V lost 2 bases and J lost 3; bases outside the gene matches: 10. CDR3 size: 16 residues.

This clone appeared a few times. The chain couples TRBV4-1 to TRBJ1-6; D call uncertain. With 4 bases removed from V and 8 bases from J, the gap between germline ends came to 15 bases. This CDR3 has 15 amino acids. The germline V gene encodes CDR1 MGHRA and CDR2 YSYEKL. The DNA of the CDR3 is TGCGCCAGCAGCCCGGGCGCGGGCTCGGATTCACCCCTCCACTTT. This codes for CASSPGAGSDSPLHF.

This sequence joins TRBV5-1 and TRBJ2-1; 9 bases are shared with TRBD1. The CDR3 extends over 15 amino acids. Trimming cost V 3 bases and J 4 bases; bases outside gene matches: 5. CDR1 and CDR2 from the germline V gene are SGHRS and YFSETQ. CDR3 DNA: TGCGCCAGCAGCTGGGGGGACAGGGTTTACAATGAGCAGTTCTTC. Its translation: CASSWGDRVYNEQFF.

The CDR3 reads CASSSGDRGNSPLHF. The CDR3, as DNA: TGTGCCAGCAGTTCGGGGGACAGGGGAAATTCACCCCTCCACTTT. The chain employs TRBV6-5 and TRBJ1-6; 10 bases are shared with TRBD1. From germline, CDR1 is MNHEY and CDR2 SVGAGI. CDR3 length equals 15 residues. Unmatched junction bases numbered 4, after V lost 4 bases and J lost 7 bases.

This chain's CDR3 is CASRKQGSNEKLFF. The DNA of the CDR3 is TGTGCCAGCAGGAAACAGGGATCGAATGAAAAACTGTTTTTT. The chain recombines TRBV13 with TRBJ1-4, with D maybe TRBD1 (6 bases). The CDR3 consists of 14 residues. V dropped 6 bases and J dropped 5 bases, with 13 bases sitting between them. From germline, CDR1 is PRHDT and CDR2 FYEKMQ (reference sequence).